Listed below are T cell receptor beta chains from one sample, sequenced in a study of spatial heterogeneity in lung cancer. In TCRdb, the 5' RACE reads were re-called with MiXCR into one record per CDR3 protein. The table includes fewer than 3,000 distinct CDR3 sequences, more than 8.5% detected once. Here the sequenced sample was normal lung tissue next to the tumor, taken at surgery. These receptor sequences come from a female donor with early-stage non-small cell lung cancer. The CDR3 runs from the conserved cysteine through the conserved F or W. The D gene is left open where the match is weak. Clone size is shown for a subset of rows, as once, few, many or a class of expanded clone.

v_call	clone_size	d_call	j_call	cdr3_aa	cdr3_nt
TRBV12-3/TRBV12-4	medium-sized	-	TRBJ1-2	CASSSQGRNYGYTF	TGTGCCAGCAGCTCACAGGGCCGGAACTATGGCTACACCTTC
TRBV14	-	-	TRBJ1-1	CASSQDGRYGFGAFF	TGTGCCAGCAGCCAAGATGGCAGGTATGGTTTCGGCGCTTTCTTT
TRBV11-2	medium-sized	TRBD2	TRBJ2-3	CASSPGLAVINTQYF	TGTGCCAGCAGCCCGGGACTAGCGGTGATCAATACGCAGTATTTT
TRBV7-8	medium-sized	-	TRBJ2-7	CASSLVLYGAEQYF	TGTGCCAGCAGCTTAGTACTCTACGGGGCCGAGCAGTACTTC
TRBV7-2	medium-sized	TRBD2	TRBJ2-7	CASSLDGSSGSFFEQYF	TGTGCCAGCAGCTTAGATGGGTCTAGCGGGAGTTTCTTCGAGCAGTACTTC
TRBV4-2	medium-sized	-	TRBJ2-1	CASSQGLIRVYNEQFF	TGTGCCAGCAGCCAGGGGCTAATTCGGGTTTACAATGAGCAGTTCTTC
TRBV4-1	medium-sized	TRBD2	TRBJ2-1	CASSGTSGSNEQFF	TGCGCCAGCAGCGGGACTAGCGGGAGCAATGAGCAGTTCTTC
TRBV6-1	medium-sized	TRBD1	TRBJ2-3	CASGKTGEITDTQYF	TGTGCCAGCGGAAAGACAGGGGAAATCACAGATACGCAGTATTTT
TRBV4-1	many	-	TRBJ1-3	CASSHDGNSGNTIYF	TGCGCCAGCAGCCACGACGGAAACTCTGGAAACACCATATATTTT
TRBV6-5	large	TRBD1	TRBJ2-2	CASSWTGDTGELFF	TGTGCCAGCAGTTGGACAGGGGACACCGGGGAGCTGTTTTTT
TRBV7-9	medium-sized	-	TRBJ2-5	CASSLTQQETQYF	TGTGCCAGCAGCTTAACACAGCAAGAGACCCAGTACTTC
TRBV20-1	many	TRBD2	TRBJ2-3	CSATGLAGVEDTQYF	TGCAGTGCAACGGGACTAGCGGGAGTGGAAGATACGCAGTATTTT
TRBV7-2	medium-sized	TRBD1	TRBJ1-1	CASSVTDRANTEAFF	TGTGCCAGCAGCGTGACGGACAGGGCGAACACTGAAGCTTTCTTT
TRBV28	-	TRBD2	TRBJ2-3	CASRRRGVRDTDTQYF	TGTGCCAGCAGGCGGCGGGGGGTCCGGGACACAGATACGCAGTATTTT
TRBV5-1	many	TRBD1	TRBJ2-4	CASSKGQGWENIQYF	TGCGCCAGCAGCAAAGGACAGGGGTGGGAAAACATTCAGTACTTC
TRBV7-2	many	TRBD2	TRBJ2-5	CASSLFLSGGQETQYF	TGTGCCAGCAGCTTATTTCTGAGCGGGGGCCAAGAGACCCAGTACTTC
TRBV6-5	-	-	TRBJ1-6	CASSYSWGTSYNSPLHF	TGTGCCAGCAGTTACTCGTGGGGGACGTCCTATAATTCACCCCTCCACTTT
TRBV7-2	medium-sized	TRBD2	TRBJ2-5	CASSLAGGGPETQYF	TGTGCCAGCAGCTTGGCGGGAGGGGGGCCAGAGACCCAGTACTTC
TRBV19	medium-sized	-	TRBJ1-2	CASSIISDSLRGYTF	TGTGCCAGTAGTATAATCTCGGACAGTCTCCGTGGCTACACCTTC
TRBV7-3	many	-	TRBJ1-1	CASSSGRGNTEAFF	TGTGCCAGCAGCTCCGGTAGGGGGAACACTGAAGCTTTCTTT
TRBV27	-	TRBD1	TRBJ1-4	CASKKAGTGDEKLFF	TGTGCCAGCAAAAAGGCCGGGACAGGGGATGAAAAACTGTTTTTT
TRBV28	medium-sized	TRBD1	TRBJ2-6	CASSRPTGSGANVLTF	TGTGCCAGCAGTCGACCGACAGGGTCTGGGGCCAACGTCCTGACTTTC
TRBV11-2	many	TRBD1	TRBJ2-3	CASIGQATTDTQYF	TGTGCCAGCATCGGACAGGCGACCACAGATACGCAGTATTTT
TRBV29-1	few	TRBD1	TRBJ2-7	CSVDSQEATGSTYEQYF	TGCAGCGTTGACTCCCAAGAGGCGACAGGGTCGACCTACGAGCAGTACTTC